This T cell receptor beta chain originates from a study of blood T cells in healthy people across ages. The table lists this clonotype with a few counts. Combining a sample-barcoded 5' primer with a J-beta primer mix, a second PCR ran for roughly 7 to 11 cycles. There were at least 3 million CDR3-containing paired-end reads obtained from each sample. TCRdb reprocessed the 5' RACE reads via MiXCR and lists one record per CDR3 protein. The sample yields 1.8 million or so distinct CDR3 sequences, around 42% seen once. Healthy Caucasian individuals from Russia aged about 6 to 90 were enrolled as donors. What was sequenced was blood. The receptor comes from a human donor in good health.

CDR3 nucleotide sequence: TGTGCCAGCAGCCTCCCGGGGTCAGGGGTTTCTGGGGCCAACGTCCTGACTTTC. Its translation: CASSLPGSGVSGANVLTF. The chain uses TRBV7-9 and TRBJ2-6; D perhaps matches TRBD1 (6 bases). V shed 5 bases and J shed 1 base, with 18 bases lying between them. The CDR3 is made up of 18 amino acids. CDR1 and CDR2 from the germline V gene are SEHNR and FQNEAQ (reference sequence).